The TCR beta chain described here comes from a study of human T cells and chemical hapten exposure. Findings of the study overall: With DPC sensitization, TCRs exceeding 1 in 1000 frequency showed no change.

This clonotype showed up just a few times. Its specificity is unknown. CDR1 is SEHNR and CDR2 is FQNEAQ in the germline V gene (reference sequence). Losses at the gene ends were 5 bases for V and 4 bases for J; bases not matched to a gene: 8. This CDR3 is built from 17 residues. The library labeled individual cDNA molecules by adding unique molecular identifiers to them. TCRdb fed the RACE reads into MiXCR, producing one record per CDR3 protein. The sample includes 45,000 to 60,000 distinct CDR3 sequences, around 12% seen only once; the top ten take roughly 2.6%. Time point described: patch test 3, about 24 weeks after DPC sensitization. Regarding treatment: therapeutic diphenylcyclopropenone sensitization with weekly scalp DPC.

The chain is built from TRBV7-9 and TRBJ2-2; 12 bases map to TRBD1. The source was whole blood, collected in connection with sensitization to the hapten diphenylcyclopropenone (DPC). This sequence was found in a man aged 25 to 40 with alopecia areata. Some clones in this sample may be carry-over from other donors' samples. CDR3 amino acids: CASSSPGQGAVTGELFF. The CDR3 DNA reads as TGTGCCAGCAGCAGCCCGGGACAGGGGGCCGTCACCGGGGAGCTGTTTTTT.